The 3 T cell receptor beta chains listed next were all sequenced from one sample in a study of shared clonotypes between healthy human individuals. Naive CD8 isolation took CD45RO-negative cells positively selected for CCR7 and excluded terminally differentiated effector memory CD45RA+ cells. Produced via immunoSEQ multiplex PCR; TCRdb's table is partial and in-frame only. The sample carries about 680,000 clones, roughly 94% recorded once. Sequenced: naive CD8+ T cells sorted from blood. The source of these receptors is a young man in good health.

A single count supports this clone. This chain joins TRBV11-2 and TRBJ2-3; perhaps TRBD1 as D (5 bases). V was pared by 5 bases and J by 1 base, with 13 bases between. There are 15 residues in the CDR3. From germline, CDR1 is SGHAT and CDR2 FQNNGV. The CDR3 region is CASSPGRVGTDTQYF. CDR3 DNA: TGTGCCAGCAGCCCTGGCAGGGTGGGCACAGATACGCAGTATTTT.

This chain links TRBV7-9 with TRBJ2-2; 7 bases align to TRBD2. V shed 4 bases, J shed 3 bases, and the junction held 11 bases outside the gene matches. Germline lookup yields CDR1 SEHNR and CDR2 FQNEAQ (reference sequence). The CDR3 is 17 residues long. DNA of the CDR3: TGTGCCAGCAGCTCCCCCCGGAGCGGGATATACACCGGGGAGCTGTTTTTT. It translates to CASSSPRSGIYTGELFF.

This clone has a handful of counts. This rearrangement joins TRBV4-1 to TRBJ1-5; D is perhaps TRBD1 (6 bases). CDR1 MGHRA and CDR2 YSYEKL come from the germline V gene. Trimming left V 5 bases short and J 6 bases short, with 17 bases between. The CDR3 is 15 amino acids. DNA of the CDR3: TGCGCCAGCAGCAAGCAACAGGGTAGGAGTCAGCCCCAGCATTTT. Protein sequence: CASSKQQGRSQPQHF.